This TCR beta chain emerged from a study of blood T cell repertoires in COVID-19. The overall study: The samples span acute and convalescent COVID-19 from the United States, Italy and Spain. From T cells, B-cell-depleted T cells, or PBMCs came the material, which was cDNA or gDNA.

Germline CDR1 and CDR2: ENHRY and SYGVKD. This CDR3 region has 17 residues. V dropped 0 bases and J dropped 2; count of bases not matched to a gene: 3. Original processing methods: Amplification of reference gene primers provided the estimated nucleated cell counts. Produced via immunoSEQ multiplex PCR; TCRdb's table is partial and in-frame only. V and J calls plus clone size are reproduced from that table; the DNA served to infer D and trimming. The data show 130,000 to 150,000 clones, roughly 88% seen once. Sequenced input: peripheral blood. This receptor was obtained from an older man with acute or convalescent COVID-19. The J gene is TRBJ2-3, the V gene TRBV10-3; 12 positions match TRBD2. CDR3 region: CAISESGLAGTTDTQYF. CDR3 DNA: TGTGCCATCAGTGAGTCTGGACTAGCGGGGACCACAGATACGCAGTATTTT.